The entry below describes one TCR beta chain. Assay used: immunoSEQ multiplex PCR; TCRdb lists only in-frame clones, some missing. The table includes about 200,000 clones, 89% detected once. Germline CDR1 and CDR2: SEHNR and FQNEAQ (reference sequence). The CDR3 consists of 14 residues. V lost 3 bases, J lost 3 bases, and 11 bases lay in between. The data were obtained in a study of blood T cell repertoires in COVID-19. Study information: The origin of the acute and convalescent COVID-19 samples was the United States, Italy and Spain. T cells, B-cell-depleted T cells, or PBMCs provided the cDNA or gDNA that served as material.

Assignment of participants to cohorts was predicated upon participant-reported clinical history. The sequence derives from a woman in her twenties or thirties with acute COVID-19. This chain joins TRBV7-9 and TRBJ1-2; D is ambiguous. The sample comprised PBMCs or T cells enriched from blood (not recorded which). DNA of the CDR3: TGTGCCAGCAGCTTTCGGTCCGGGGACTATGGCTACACCTTC. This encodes CASSFRSGDYGYTF.